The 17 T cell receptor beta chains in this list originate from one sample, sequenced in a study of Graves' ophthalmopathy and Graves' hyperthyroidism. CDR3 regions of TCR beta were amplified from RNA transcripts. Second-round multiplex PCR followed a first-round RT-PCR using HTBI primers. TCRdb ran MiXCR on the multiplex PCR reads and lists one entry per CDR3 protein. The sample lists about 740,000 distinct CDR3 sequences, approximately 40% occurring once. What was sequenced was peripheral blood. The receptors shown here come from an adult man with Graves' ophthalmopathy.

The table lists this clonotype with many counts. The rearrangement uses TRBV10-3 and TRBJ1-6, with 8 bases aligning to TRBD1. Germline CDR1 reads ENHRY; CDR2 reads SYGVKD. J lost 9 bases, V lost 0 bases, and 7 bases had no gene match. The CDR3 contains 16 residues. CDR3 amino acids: CAISESKQGAASPLHF. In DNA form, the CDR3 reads TGTGCCATCAGTGAGTCGAAGCAGGGGGCGGCTTCACCCCTCCACTTT.

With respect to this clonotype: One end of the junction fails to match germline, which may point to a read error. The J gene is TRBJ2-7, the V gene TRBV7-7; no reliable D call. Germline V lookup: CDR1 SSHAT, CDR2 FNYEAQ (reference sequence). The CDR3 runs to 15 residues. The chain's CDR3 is CASSLVSGVTYERYF. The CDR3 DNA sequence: TGTGCTAGCAGCTTAGTATCTGGGGTGACCTACGAGCGGTACTTC.

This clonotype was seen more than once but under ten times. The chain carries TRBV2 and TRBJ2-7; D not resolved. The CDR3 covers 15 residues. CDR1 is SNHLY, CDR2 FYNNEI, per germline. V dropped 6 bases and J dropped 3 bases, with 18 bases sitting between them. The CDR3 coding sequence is TGTGCCAGCAGAGTAACGGCGGCCCTGGGCTACGAGCAGTACTTC. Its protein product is CASRVTAALGYEQYF.

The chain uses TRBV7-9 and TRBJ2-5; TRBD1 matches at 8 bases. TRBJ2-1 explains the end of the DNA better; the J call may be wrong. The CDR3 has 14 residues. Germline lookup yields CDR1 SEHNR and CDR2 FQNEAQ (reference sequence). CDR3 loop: CASNGTGLYNEQFF. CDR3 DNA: TGTGCCAGCAATGGGACAGGCCTATACAATGAGCAGTTCTTC.

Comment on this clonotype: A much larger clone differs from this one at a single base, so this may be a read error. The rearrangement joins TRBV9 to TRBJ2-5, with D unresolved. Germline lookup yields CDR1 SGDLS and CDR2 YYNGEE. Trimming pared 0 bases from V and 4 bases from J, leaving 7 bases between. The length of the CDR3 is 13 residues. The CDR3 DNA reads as TGTGCCAGCAGCGTAGACTACCTAGAGACCCAGTACTTC. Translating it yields CASSVDYLETQYF.

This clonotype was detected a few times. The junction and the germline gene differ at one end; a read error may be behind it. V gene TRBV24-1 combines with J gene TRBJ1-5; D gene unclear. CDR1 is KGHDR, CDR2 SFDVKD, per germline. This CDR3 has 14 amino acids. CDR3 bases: TGTGCCAGCAGTCCAATACATAGCAATCAGCCCCAGCATTTT. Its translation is CASSPIHSNQPQHF.

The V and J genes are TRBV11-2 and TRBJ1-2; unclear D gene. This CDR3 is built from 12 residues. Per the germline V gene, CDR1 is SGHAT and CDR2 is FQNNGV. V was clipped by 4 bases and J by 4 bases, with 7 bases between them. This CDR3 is CASSSPVYGYTF. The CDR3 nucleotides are TGTGCCAGCAGCTCGCCAGTCTATGGCTACACCTTC.

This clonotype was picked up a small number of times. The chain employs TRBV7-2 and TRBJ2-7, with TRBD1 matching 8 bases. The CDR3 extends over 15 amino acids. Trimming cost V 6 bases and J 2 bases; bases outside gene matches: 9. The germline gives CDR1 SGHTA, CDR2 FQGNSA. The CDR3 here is CASSNGAGGPYEQYF. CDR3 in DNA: TGTGCCAGCAGTAATGGGGCAGGGGGCCCCTACGAGCAGTACTTC.

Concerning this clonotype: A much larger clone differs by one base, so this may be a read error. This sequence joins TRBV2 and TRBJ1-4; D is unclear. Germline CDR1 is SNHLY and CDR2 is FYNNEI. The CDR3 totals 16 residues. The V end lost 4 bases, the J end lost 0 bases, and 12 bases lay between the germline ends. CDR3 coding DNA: TGTGCCAGCAGTGCTTCACCGGTCTCAACTAATGAAAAACTGTTTTTT. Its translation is CASSASPVSTNEKLFF.

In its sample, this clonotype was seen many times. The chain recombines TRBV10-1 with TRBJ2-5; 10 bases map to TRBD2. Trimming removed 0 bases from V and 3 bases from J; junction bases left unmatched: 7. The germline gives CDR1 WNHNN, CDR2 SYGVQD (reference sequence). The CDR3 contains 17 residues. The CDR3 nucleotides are TGCGCCAGCAGTGAGTCAAGAAGCGGGGGGGGTAAAGAGACCCAGTACTTC. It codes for CASSESRSGGGKETQYF.

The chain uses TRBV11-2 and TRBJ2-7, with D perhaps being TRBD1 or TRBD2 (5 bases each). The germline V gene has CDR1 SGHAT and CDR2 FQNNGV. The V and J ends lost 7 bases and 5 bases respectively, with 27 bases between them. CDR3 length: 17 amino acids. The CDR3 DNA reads TGTGCCAGCACAAGGCGGTCCGGGGCAGGGCGCTTTAACGAGCAGTACTTC. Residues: CASTRRSGAGRFNEQYF.

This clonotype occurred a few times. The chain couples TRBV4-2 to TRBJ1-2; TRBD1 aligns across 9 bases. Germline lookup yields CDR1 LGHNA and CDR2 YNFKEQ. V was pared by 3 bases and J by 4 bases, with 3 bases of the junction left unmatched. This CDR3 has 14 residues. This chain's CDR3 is CASSQVDRGYGYTF. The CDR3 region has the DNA TGTGCCAGCAGCCAGGTGGACAGGGGCTATGGCTACACCTTC.

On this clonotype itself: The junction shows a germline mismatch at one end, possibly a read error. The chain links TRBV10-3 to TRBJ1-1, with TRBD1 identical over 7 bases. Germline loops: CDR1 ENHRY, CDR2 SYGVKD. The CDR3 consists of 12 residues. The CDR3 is CASSPGQFEALF. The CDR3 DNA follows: TGTGCCAGCAGTCCGGGACAGTTTGAAGCTCTCTTT.

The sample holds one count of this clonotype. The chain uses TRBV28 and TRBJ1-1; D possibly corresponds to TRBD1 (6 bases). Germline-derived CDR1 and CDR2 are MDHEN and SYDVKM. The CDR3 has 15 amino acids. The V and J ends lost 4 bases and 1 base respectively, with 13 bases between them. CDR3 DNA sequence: TGTGCCAGCAGTTCCCGAGGACAGCAGAACACTGAAGCTTTCTTT. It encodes CASSSRGQQNTEAFF.

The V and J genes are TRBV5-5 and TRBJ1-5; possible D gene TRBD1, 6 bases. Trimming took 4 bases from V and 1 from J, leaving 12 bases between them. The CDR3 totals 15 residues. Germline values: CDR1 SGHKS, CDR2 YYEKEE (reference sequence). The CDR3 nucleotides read TGTGCCAGCAGCGAATCCAGGGGAAGCAATCAGCCCCAGCATTTT. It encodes CASSESRGSNQPQHF.

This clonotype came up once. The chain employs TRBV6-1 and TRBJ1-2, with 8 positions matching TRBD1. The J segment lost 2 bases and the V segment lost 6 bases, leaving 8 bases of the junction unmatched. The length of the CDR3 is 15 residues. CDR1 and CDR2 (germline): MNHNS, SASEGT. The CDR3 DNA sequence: TGTGCCAGCAGGGACAGGGACCGACTAAACTATGGCTACACCTTC. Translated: CASRDRDRLNYGYTF.

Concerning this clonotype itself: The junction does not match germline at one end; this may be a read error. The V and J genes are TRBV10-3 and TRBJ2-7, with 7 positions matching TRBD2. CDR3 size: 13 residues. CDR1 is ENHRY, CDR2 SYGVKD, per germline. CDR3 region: CASSWGGTYEQYF. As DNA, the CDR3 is TGTGCCAGCAGTTGGGGGGGGACCTACGAGCAGTACTTC.